This T cell receptor beta chain was recovered during a study of T cell responses to AZD1222 COVID-19 vaccine (dated by TCRdb to the early 2020s). Regarding the research as a whole: AZD1222 recipients given second doses at about 4 weeks or at about 12 weeks were pooled, since spike-specific TCR depth and breadth were not found to differ between the two schedules. A total of about 230 trial participants underwent TCR sequencing, of whom 200 to 220 received two doses of AZD1222 and about 25 received two doses of the MenACWY control vaccine. Trial participants were enrolled by age into subgroups of 18-55, 56-69 and 70-plus years, and roughly 150, 30 and 60 TCR-sequenced participants, respectively, were included in these subgroups.

The CDR3 regions of human TCRbeta chains were analyzed by immunosequencing. As for the original processing: Repertoire TCRs were checked for matches against a reference library of SARS-CoV-2-specific TCRs that had been generated using the MIRA antigen-specificity platform. Breadth was defined as the fraction of unique TCRs that were SARS-CoV-2-associated, and depth was defined as the fraction of total T cells that were SARS-CoV-2-associated. Using the MIRA data, each spike-specific TCR was assigned both to the spike region to which the TCR was reactive and to a CD4 or CD8 class. Log10-transformed breadth and depth values were compared by one-way ANOVA with Sidak's multiple comparisons tests. Sourced from immuneACCESS, this table was stored by TCRdb with only in-frame sequences that have V and J called. A share of the clones is absent; for the studies checked, an unresolved V gene accounts for under half, and the remainder has no known explanation. Clone size and V and J calls were adopted from that table, with D and trimming inferred from the DNA. The sample table contains 180,000 or so clones; only one count was recorded for roughly nine tenths of them. The biggest ten clones account for about 2.5% of the sample.

CDR3 length: 16 amino acids, cysteine to phenylalanine. Only the CDR3 DNA is retained, 48 bases long and in frame from the first base. CDR1 and CDR2 (SGDLS, YYNGEE) derive from the germline V gene. V gives up 0 bases and J gives up 9 bases, and the segment between their germline ends measures 16 bases. Results the study describes overall, beyond this receptor: Vaccine-associated CD4 TCRs spanned the whole spike protein, with dominant responses in regions 160-218 and 743-854. Participants were mostly white British and included more females than males, and it was suggested by the authors that clonal diversity may have been underestimated. Because no samples from the day 14 peak response were available, repertoires could be characterized only after the peak T cell response. Reportedly, almost half of the unique spike-specific TCRs recognized epitopes lying outside the regions that are mutated in the B.1.351 and B.1.1.7 variants. In the small 56-69-year group, the increase in depth fell short of significance, most likely because of low power. After two AZD1222 doses, spike-specific TCR breadth and depth were significantly higher than at day 0 and than in MenACWY recipients. Conclusions about previously exposed vaccinees are limited because only five to seven AZD1222 recipients were SARS-CoV-2 seropositive at baseline.

This specimen's time point label, interpreted: baseline before first vaccination. Vaccinee samples were obtained from the UK trials COV001 and COV002, which included a single-blind randomized controlled phase 2/3 trial of AZD1222 (ChAdOx1 nCoV-19) in healthy adults. Trial participant PBMC samples were collected at day 0 and day 28 after the second dose for TCRbeta chain sequencing. Details on this clone: Its antigen target is currently unknown. No much larger clonotype is one base removed from it; base qualities were not supplied.

The clonotype comes from an adult in good health. The material was peripheral blood, obtained on day 0 of AZD1222 vaccination. The sequence is built from TRBV9 and TRBJ1-6, and perhaps TRBD1 as D gene, on 5 matching bases. CDR3 sequence: CASSVDPGEGGSPLHF. The sequenced DNA is TGTGCCAGCAGCGTAGATCCGGGGGAAGGCGGTTCACCCCTCCACTTT. The CDR3 plus the reference TRBV9 and TRBJ1-6 genes for the other parts give the full variable domain: DSGVTQTPKHLITATGQRVTLRCSPRSGDLSVYWYQQSLDQGLQFLIQYYNGEERAKGNILERFSAQQFPDLHSELNLSSLELGDSALYFCASSVDPGEGGSPLHFGNGTRLTVT.